These 23 T cell receptor beta chains share one sample of origin, sequenced in a study of control samples from healthy donors and cancer patients. Produced via immunoSEQ multiplex PCR; TCRdb's table is partial and in-frame only. The table shows about 150,000 clones, with approximately 93% occurring only once. The sample taken for sequencing was blood. These receptors were taken from a man aged 40-50 years in good health.

The chain links TRBV28 to TRBJ1-4, with unresolved D. V was clipped by 3 bases and J by 1 base, with 9 bases between them. CDR1 and CDR2 (germline): MDHEN, SYDVKM. The CDR3 is 15 residues long. The CDR3 spells CASSFRRETNEKLFF. CDR3 nucleotides: TGTGCCAGCAGTTTTAGGAGGGAAACTAATGAAAAACTGTTTTTT.

This clone was picked up a small number of times. The chain is built from TRBV24-1 and TRBJ2-5; 11 nucleotides line up with TRBD1. J gave up 5 bases and V 4 bases, and 5 bases lay outside the gene matches. The germline V gene has CDR1 KGHDR and CDR2 SFDVKD. The CDR3 runs 15 residues. The CDR3 loop is CATSEGQGAGETQYF. The CDR3 DNA follows: TGTGCCACCAGTGAAGGACAGGGGGCGGGTGAGACCCAGTACTTC.

In its sample, this clone was seen once. The chain is built from TRBV2 and TRBJ1-5; D gene unclear. This CDR3 is 16 amino acids long. V dropped 4 bases and J dropped 9 bases, with 22 bases sitting between them. The germline gives CDR1 SNHLY, CDR2 FYNNEI. As DNA, the CDR3 is TGTGCCAGCAGTGTTATATCGACGACCCCCCAAGGGCCCCAGCATTTT. This encodes CASSVISTTPQGPQHF.

The chain employs TRBV2 and TRBJ1-1; no clear D gene. Germline lookup yields CDR1 SNHLY and CDR2 FYNNEI. V was cut by 6 bases and J by 4 bases, with 9 bases left in between. The CDR3 runs to 12 residues. DNA of the CDR3: TGTGCCAGCAGGGCCGAAGTCACTGAAGCTTTCTTT. As protein: CASRAEVTEAFF.

In this sample, this clone turned up once. The chain links TRBV7-2 to TRBJ1-4; 7 bases map to TRBD1. CDR3 length equals 13 residues. Germline V gene lookup returns CDR1 SGHTA and CDR2 FQGNSA. V shed 5 bases, J shed 8 bases, and the junction held 5 bases outside the gene matches. This CDR3 is CASSTGVREKLFF. The CDR3 region has the DNA TGTGCCAGCAGCACAGGGGTAAGGGAAAAACTGTTTTTT.

This clone has only one observation. The chain joins TRBV2 to TRBJ1-1; 7 positions match TRBD1. Germline V CDR1 and CDR2: SNHLY, FYNNEI. J was trimmed by 0 bases and V by 6 bases; bases with no gene match: 4. This CDR3 region has 14 residues. The CDR3 nucleotides read TGTGCCAGCAGAACAGGGGCCCTGAACACTGAAGCTTTCTTT. Translation: CASRTGALNTEAFF.

This rearrangement joins TRBV5-1 to TRBJ2-6; D may correspond to TRBD1 or TRBD2 (6 bases each). V was clipped by 7 bases and J by 2 bases, with 10 bases between them. In germline, CDR1 is SGHRS, CDR2 YFSETQ. This CDR3 comprises 14 residues. The CDR3 loop reads CASGGQAGANVLTF. DNA of the CDR3: TGCGCCAGCGGGGGGCAGGCTGGGGCCAACGTCCTGACTTTC.

V and J are TRBV11-3 and TRBJ2-7; unclear D gene. CDR1 and CDR2 from the germline V gene are SGHNT and YENEEA. V was pared by 1 base and J by 3 bases, with 7 bases between. The CDR3 is 13 amino acids. In nucleotides, the CDR3 is TGTGCCAGCAGCTTAGGGGCATACTACGAGCAGTACTTC. Encoded protein: CASSLGAYYEQYF.

V and J are TRBV5-4 and TRBJ1-2; 10 bases match TRBD1. Germline V gives CDR1 SGHNT, CDR2 YYREEE (reference sequence). CDR3 size: 15 residues. V was pared by 7 bases and J by 8 bases, with 14 bases of the junction left unmatched. DNA for the CDR3: TGTGCCAGCTACGGACGGGACAGGGGCTCGGTAGGCTACACCTTC. This translates into CASYGRDRGSVGYTF.

The chain has TRBV4-1 and TRBJ2-6; D unclear. Looked up from germline, CDR1 is MGHRA and CDR2 is YSYEKL. The V and J ends lost 1 base and 0 bases respectively, with 10 bases between them. CDR3 length equals 17 residues. CDR3 nucleotide sequence: TGCGCCAGCAGCCAAGGAGCACTGTTCTCTGGGGCCAACGTCCTGACTTTC. Protein: CASSQGALFSGANVLTF.

CDR3 nucleotides: TGTGCCAGCAGCTTGGAGATGGGTCGCTACGAGCAGTACTTC. Encoded protein: CASSLEMGRYEQYF. The chain has TRBV5-4 and TRBJ2-7; D remains unclear. The V end was cut by 0 bases, the J end by 3 bases, with 10 bases between. This CDR3 comprises 14 residues. CDR1 is SGHNT, CDR2 YYREEE, per germline (reference sequence).

This clone was detected only once. The chain joins TRBV27 to TRBJ1-2; TRBD1 aligns across 10 bases. CDR1 and CDR2 from the germline V gene are MNHEY and SMNVEV (reference sequence). The ends lost 4 bases at V and 5 bases at J; junction bases unmatched: 7. CDR3 size: 15 residues. The DNA of the CDR3 is TGTGCCAGCAGTTCACCGACAGGGGGCGAGTATGGCTACACCTTC. Translating gives CASSSPTGGEYGYTF.

CDR3 coding DNA: TGCAGCGTCGGGCCTCCCGGCGGGGGCTACACCTTC. Protein product: CSVGPPGGGYTF. The rearrangement links TRBV29-1 to TRBJ1-2; unclear D gene. There are 12 residues in the CDR3. V shed 6 bases and J shed 8 bases, with 16 bases lying between them. Germline lookup yields CDR1 SQVTM and CDR2 ANQGSEA. The full variable domain, with the rest looked up from reference TRBV29-1 and TRBJ1-2, is SAVISQKPSRDICQRGTSLTIQCQVDSQVTMMFWYRQQPGQSLTLIATANQGSEATYESGFVIDKFPISRPNLTFSTLTVSNMSPEDSSIYLCSVGPPGGGYTFGSGTRLTVV.

J is TRBJ2-1 and V is TRBV5-5; TRBD1 or TRBD2 may be the D gene (5 bases each). The V gene's germline CDR1 is SGHKS and CDR2 YYEKEE (reference sequence). This CDR3 contains 18 residues. With 3 bases removed from V and 5 bases from J, the gap between germline ends came to 24 bases. For the CDR3, the DNA is TGTGCCAGCAGCTGGGGCCCGGGACGGACCGGGGCGGACAATGAGCAGTTCTTC. Amino acid sequence: CASSWGPGRTGADNEQFF. Using reference TRBV5-5 and TRBJ2-1 for the parts outside the CDR3, the full variable domain is DAGVTQSPTHLIKTRGQQVTLRCSPISGHKSVSWYQQVLGQGPQFIFQYYEKEERGRGNFPDRFSARQFPNYSSELNVNALLLGDSALYLCASSWGPGRTGADNEQFFGPGTRLTVL.

The genes are TRBV19 and TRBJ2-7; D remains ambiguous. Germline V gene lookup returns CDR1 LNHDA and CDR2 SQIVND (reference sequence). This CDR3 spans 12 amino acids. Trimming shortened V by 4 bases and J by 2 bases, and 6 bases separated the two germline ends. The CDR3 bases are TGTGCCAGTAGTAGTGGAACCTACGAGCAGTACTTC. This sequence encodes CASSSGTYEQYF.

This CDR3 is CSASTSGGSNEQFF. For the CDR3, the DNA is TGCAGTGCTAGTACTAGCGGGGGTAGCAATGAGCAGTTCTTC. This chain uses TRBV20-1 with TRBJ2-1; 11 bases are a match to TRBD2. With V trimmed by 3 bases and J by 6 bases, 4 bases remained unmatched. Germline V gene data show CDR1 as DFQATT and CDR2 as SNEGSKA (reference sequence). CDR3 length: 14 amino acids.

The V and J genes are TRBV5-1 and TRBJ1-1; 7 positions match TRBD1. V lost 2 bases and J lost 0; bases outside the gene matches: 4. The CDR3 spans 15 residues. Germline CDR1 is SGHRS and CDR2 is YFSETQ. The CDR3, as DNA: TGCGCCAGCAGCTTACAGGGGAACATGAACACTGAAGCTTTCTTT. Translating gives CASSLQGNMNTEAFF.

This clone was seen a single time. The gene calls are TRBV2 and TRBJ1-5, with 7 bases lining up with TRBD1. Germline lookup yields CDR1 SNHLY and CDR2 FYNNEI. With V trimmed by 5 bases and J by 0 bases, 1 base remained unmatched. This CDR3 is 14 amino acids long. The CDR3 reads CASSTGDSNQPQHF. The CDR3, as DNA: TGTGCCAGCAGTACAGGGGATAGCAATCAGCCCCAGCATTTT.

The CDR3 DNA sequence: TGTGCCAGCAGCTCGATAACCGGGACAGAGTTTTACGAGCAGTACTTC. It codes for CASSSITGTEFYEQYF. J is TRBJ2-7 and V is TRBV5-6; the match to TRBD1 covers 7 bases. The germline V gene has CDR1 SGHDT and CDR2 YYEEEE. The CDR3 runs 16 residues. The V and J ends lost 3 bases and 4 bases, in that order; junction bases with no gene match: 13.

The chain couples TRBV21-1 to TRBJ2-7. TRBV21-1 is termed a pseudogene. The CDR3 is made up of 14 amino acids. CDR3 region: CASSKGTVAYEQYF. The CDR3, as DNA: TGTGCCAGCAGCAAGGGGACGGTTGCCTACGAGCAGTACTTC.

This clone was seen more than once but under ten times. V gene TRBV6-1 combines with J gene TRBJ1-5; D might be TRBD1 (5 bases). Germline-derived CDR1 and CDR2 are MNHNS and SASEGT. V was shortened by 1 base and J by 3 bases, with 19 bases between the two germline ends. This CDR3 region has 18 residues. The CDR3 region has the DNA TGTGCCAGCAGTGAAGGGATCGGGGGATATAGGGTCAATCAGCCCCAGCATTTT. Translated: CASSEGIGGYRVNQPQHF.

The chain combines TRBV28 with TRBJ2-2, with D tentatively TRBD1 or TRBD2 (5 bases each). Germline-derived CDR1 and CDR2 are MDHEN and SYDVKM. Trimming removed 6 bases at V and 5 bases at J, with 19 bases between. The CDR3 is 16 amino acids. The DNA for the CDR3 is TGTGCCAGCAGGCCGACCGGGACCGCAGGGACCGGGGAGCTGTTTTTT. Amino acids: CASRPTGTAGTGELFF. The full variable domain, completed using reference TRBV28 and TRBJ2-2, is DVKVTQSSRYLVKRTGEKVFLECVQDMDHENMFWYRQDPGLGLRLIYFSYDVKMKEKGDIPEGYSVSREKKERFSLILESASTNQTSMYLCASRPTGTAGTGELFFGEGSRLTVL.

The rearrangement uses TRBV7-8 and TRBJ2-7, with TRBD2 matching over 9 bases. V trimming: 5 bases; J trimming: 1 base; junction bases outside the gene matches: 3. The CDR3 is made up of 14 amino acids. CDR1 is SGHVS, CDR2 FQNEAQ, per germline. The CDR3 reads CASSLSGGSYEQYF. CDR3 nucleotides: TGTGCCAGCAGCCTTAGCGGGGGTTCCTACGAGCAGTACTTC.